These T cell receptor beta chains were read from a single sample in a study of T cells in Graves' hyperthyroidism and ophthalmopathy. From the multiplex PCR reads, TCRdb called clonotypes with MiXCR, one entry per CDR3 protein. The sample records hundreds of thousands of distinct CDR3 sequences, about 14% being singletons. The sequenced material came from blood. The origin of the receptors is a man aged 18 to 29 with Graves' ophthalmopathy. The CDR3 runs from the conserved cysteine through the conserved F or W. The order of the fields is V gene, clone size, D gene, J gene, CDR3 length, CDR3 DNA, CDR3 protein. The D gene is left open where the match is weak. Part of the rows lack a size; the others show once, few, many or a class for expanded clones.

>TRBV6-2/TRBV6-3|NA|TRBD2|TRBJ2-1|17
TGTGCCAGCAGGCGCGGTCCGACTAGCGGGGGGGTACAGGGGCAGTTCTTC
CASRRGPTSGGVQGQFF
>TRBV11-2|many|TRBD1|TRBJ2-3|13
TGTGCCAGCGGCAGGGGGCTCACAGATACGCAGTATTTT
CASGRGLTDTQYF
>TRBV11-2|NA|NA|TRBJ1-6|14
TGTGCCAGCAGCTCCGGGATCTATAATTCACCCCTCCACTTT
CASSSGIYNSPLHF
>TRBV20-1|many|TRBD1|TRBJ1-5|13
TGCAGTGCTAGGAGGGGGCCCAATCAGCCCCAGCATTTT
CSARRGPNQPQHF
>TRBV5-1|many|TRBD1|TRBJ2-3|14
TGTGCCAGCAGCCCGGGACAGGGGACAGATACGCAGTATTTT
CASSPGQGTDTQYF
>TRBV29-1|many|NA|TRBJ1-1|12
TGCAGCGCGCCGACTGGCGGAAATGAAGCTTTCTTT
CSAPTGGNEAFF
>TRBV3-1|many|TRBD2|TRBJ2-3|15
TGTGCCAGCAGCTTTTGGACTAGCGGGAGTGATACGCAGTATTTT
CASSFWTSGSDTQYF
>TRBV18|many|NA|TRBJ2-7|14
TGTGCCAGCTCACCCTACGGGGTGGACTACGAGCAGTACTTC
CASSPYGVDYEQYF
>TRBV20-1|few|NA|TRBJ2-2|15
TGCAGTGCTAGTCGCACCGGACTCACAACCGGGGAGCTGTTTTTT
CSASRTGLTTGELFF
>TRBV6-1|many|NA|TRBJ2-3|16
TGTGCCAGCAGCGTTTTTGGCGGGGACTTCACAGATACGCAGTATTTT
CASSVFGGDFTDTQYF
>TRBV7-9|many|NA|TRBJ2-1|15
TGTGCCAGCAGCTTAGTAGAACGCCTCATCAATGAGCAGTTCTTC
CASSLVERLINEQFF
>TRBV7-9|many|NA|TRBJ1-1|15
TGTGCCAGCAGCTTAGGTCACACTAAGAACACTGAAGCTTTCTTT
CASSLGHTKNTEAFF
>TRBV5-1|NA|NA|TRBJ1-2|13
TGCGCCAGCAGCATGACCGCGGATTATGGCTACACCTTC
CASSMTADYGYTF
>TRBV20-1|many|NA|TRBJ1-5|12
TGCAGTGCTACCGAACTTCATCAGCCCCAGCATTTT
CSATELHQPQHF
>TRBV20-1|many|TRBD2|TRBJ2-7|14
TGCAGTGCTAGAGACGCGGGGGGCGTCAACGAGCAGTACTTC
CSARDAGGVNEQYF
>TRBV9|NA|TRBD1|TRBJ1-4|14
TGTGCCAGCAGCGCGACCTCAGGGGGCGCAAAACTGTTTTTT
CASSATSGGAKLFF
>TRBV6-1|few|TRBD1|TRBJ1-1|13
TGTGCCAGCAGTCCGGGGACAGCGAATGAAGCTTTCTTT
CASSPGTANEAFF
>TRBV5-1|NA|NA|TRBJ2-5|15
TGCGCCAGCAGCTTGGTCACGGGGTCATGGGAGACCCAGTACTTC
CASSLVTGSWETQYF
>TRBV27|many|TRBD1|TRBJ1-1|16
TGTGCCAGCAGGCCCCGGGACAGGGGGCCTGGCACTGAAGCTTTCTTT
CASRPRDRGPGTEAFF
>TRBV12-3/TRBV12-4|few|TRBD1|TRBJ1-6|15
TGTGCCAGCAGCCCCCGGGACAGTTATAATTCACCCCTCCACTTT
CASSPRDSYNSPLHF
>TRBV6-4|few|NA|TRBJ2-1|15
TGTGCCAGCAAGTTGTTCGACACCCCTCGGAATGAGCAGTTCTTC
CASKLFDTPRNEQFF
>TRBV27|NA|TRBD1|TRBJ1-1|17
TGTGCCAGCAGTTGGAGGGGACAGGACGTTCGTCCCACTGAAACTTTCTTT
CASSWRGQDVRPTETFF
>TRBV12-3/TRBV12-4|many|NA|TRBJ1-2|13
TGTGCCAGCAACCTGATGGGGAACTATGGCTACACCTTC
CASNLMGNYGYTF
>TRBV3-1|NA|TRBD1|TRBJ2-5|13
TGCGCCAGCTATGCAGGCAGGGGGAAGACCCAGTACTTC
CASYAGRGKTQYF
>TRBV30|many|NA|TRBJ2-3|15
TGTGCCTGGAGCCTTTCTAGCCCTGGCACAGATACGCAGTATTTT
CAWSLSSPGTDTQYF
>TRBV2|many|TRBD1|TRBJ1-5|14
TGTGCCAGCAGTATAATAGGGGGCGGTCAGCCCCAGCATTTT
CASSIIGGGQPQHF
>TRBV20-1|many|NA|TRBJ1-1|13
TGCAGTATTCTGGGACGTTTGTTAAATGAAGCTTTCTTT
CSILGRLLNEAFF
>TRBV5-6|many|TRBD2|TRBJ2-1|16
TGTGCCAGCAGCTTGGTAGGACTAGCGGTTTACAATGAGCAGTTCTTC
CASSLVGLAVYNEQFF
>TRBV19|NA|TRBD1|TRBJ1-1|17
TGTGCCAGTAGTACCCTCCGGGACAGGAGTGAAAACACTGAAGCTTTCTTT
CASSTLRDRSENTEAFF
>TRBV5-1|NA|NA|TRBJ1-5|13
TGCGCCAGCAGTTTAGGGAACAATCAGCCCCAGCATTTT
CASSLGNNQPQHF
>TRBV12-5|few|TRBD1|TRBJ2-2|17
TGTGCTAGTGGACCCCCGGACAGGGGGGCGCACACCGGGGAGCTGTTTTTT
CASGPPDRGAHTGELFF
>TRBV4-1|NA|NA|TRBJ1-4|19
TGCGCCAGCAGCCACCCGGGCCTTAAAGAGGGGCCCCGTAATGAAAAACTGTTTTTT
CASSHPGLKEGPRNEKLFF
>TRBV20-1|many|NA|TRBJ2-5|13
TGCAGTGCTAGAGAAACAGGGCGGGAGACCCAGTACTTC
CSARETGRETQYF
>TRBV25-1|NA|NA|TRBJ2-5|14
TGTGCCAGCAGTGAAGTCGGGGCCAAAAAGACCCAGTACTTC
CASSEVGAKKTQYF
>TRBV18|many|TRBD1|TRBJ2-7|14
TGTGCCAGCTCAGGACCGGGACAGCCCTACGAGCAGTACTTC
CASSGPGQPYEQYF
>TRBV29-1|NA|NA|TRBJ2-1|15
TGCAGCGTTGAAGATGACAGGGAGGTGGACAATGAGCAGTTCTTC
CSVEDDREVDNEQFF
>TRBV7-2|many|NA|TRBJ2-1|15
TGTGCCAGCAGCTTCGTCGAGGGGGCCTACAATGAGCAGTTCTTC
CASSFVEGAYNEQFF
>TRBV12-3/TRBV12-4|many|NA|TRBJ2-7|15
TGTGCCAGCGGATCGTGGCCTCAAAGCTCCTACGAGCAGTACTTC
CASGSWPQSSYEQYF
>TRBV5-1|few|TRBD2|TRBJ2-3|17
TGCGCCAGCAGCTTGGCCGGGACTAGCGGGGGTTCAGATACGCAGTATTTT
CASSLAGTSGGSDTQYF
>TRBV3-1|many|NA|TRBJ2-7|11
TGTGCCAGCAGCGGGCCCTACGAGCAGTACTTC
CASSGPYEQYF